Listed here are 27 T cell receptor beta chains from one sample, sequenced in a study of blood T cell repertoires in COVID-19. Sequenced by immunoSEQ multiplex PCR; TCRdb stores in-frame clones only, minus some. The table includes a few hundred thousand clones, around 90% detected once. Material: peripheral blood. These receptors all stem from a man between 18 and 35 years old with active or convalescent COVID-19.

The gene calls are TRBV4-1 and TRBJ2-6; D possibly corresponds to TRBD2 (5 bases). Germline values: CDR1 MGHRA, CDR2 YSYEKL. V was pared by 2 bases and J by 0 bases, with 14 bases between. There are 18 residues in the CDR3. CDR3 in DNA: TGCGCCAGCAGCCAACCTGGCAGGAGGACCTCTGGGGCCAACGTCCTGACTTTC. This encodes CASSQPGRRTSGANVLTF.

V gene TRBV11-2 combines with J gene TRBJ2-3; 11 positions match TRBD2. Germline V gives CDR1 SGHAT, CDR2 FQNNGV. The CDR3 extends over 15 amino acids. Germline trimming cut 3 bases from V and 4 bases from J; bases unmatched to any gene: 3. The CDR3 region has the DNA TGTGCCAGCAGCTTCCTAGCGGGGGGTCCAGATACGCAGTATTTT. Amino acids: CASSFLAGGPDTQYF.

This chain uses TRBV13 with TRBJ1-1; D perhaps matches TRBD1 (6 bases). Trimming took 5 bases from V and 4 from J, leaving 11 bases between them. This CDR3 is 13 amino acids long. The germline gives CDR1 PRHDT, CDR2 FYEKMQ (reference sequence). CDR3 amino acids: CASSQRGGTEAFF. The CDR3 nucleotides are TGTGCCAGCAGCCAAAGGGGGGGCACTGAAGCTTTCTTT.

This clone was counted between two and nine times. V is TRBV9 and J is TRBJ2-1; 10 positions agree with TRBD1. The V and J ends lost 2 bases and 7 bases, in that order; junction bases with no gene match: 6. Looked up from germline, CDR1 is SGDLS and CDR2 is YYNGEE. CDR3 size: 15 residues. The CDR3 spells CASSVIGTGVNEQFF. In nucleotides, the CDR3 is TGTGCCAGCAGCGTTATAGGGACAGGGGTGAATGAGCAGTTCTTC.

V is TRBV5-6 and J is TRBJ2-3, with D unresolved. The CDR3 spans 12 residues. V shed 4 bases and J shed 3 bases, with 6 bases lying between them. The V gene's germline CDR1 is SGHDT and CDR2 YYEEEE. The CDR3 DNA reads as TGTGCCAGCAGCACCAGGACAGATACGCAGTATTTT. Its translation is CASSTRTDTQYF. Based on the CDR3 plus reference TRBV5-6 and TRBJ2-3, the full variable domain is DAGVTQSPTHLIKTRGQQVTLRCSPKSGHDTVSWYQQALGQGPQFIFQYYEEEERQRGNFPDRFSGHQFPNYSSELNVNALLLGDSALYLCASSTRTDTQYFGPGTRLTVL.

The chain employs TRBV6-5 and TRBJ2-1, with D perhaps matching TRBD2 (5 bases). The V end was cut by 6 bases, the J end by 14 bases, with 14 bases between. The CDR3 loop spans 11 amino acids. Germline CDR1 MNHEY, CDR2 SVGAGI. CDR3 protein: CASRTSGEEFF. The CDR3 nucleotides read TGTGCCAGCAGGACGAGCGGAGAGGAGTTCTTC.

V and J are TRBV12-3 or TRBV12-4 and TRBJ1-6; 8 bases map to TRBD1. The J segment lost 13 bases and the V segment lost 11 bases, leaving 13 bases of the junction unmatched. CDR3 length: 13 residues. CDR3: CAVKGQGLSPLHF. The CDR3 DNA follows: TGTGCCGTGAAAGGACAGGGTCTCTCTCCCCTCCACTTT.

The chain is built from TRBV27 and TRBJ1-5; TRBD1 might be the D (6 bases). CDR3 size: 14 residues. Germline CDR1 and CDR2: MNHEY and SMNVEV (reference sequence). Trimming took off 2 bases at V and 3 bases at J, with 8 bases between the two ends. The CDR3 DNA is TGTGCCAGCAGTTTACAGGGGATCAATCAGCCCCAGCATTTT. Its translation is CASSLQGINQPQHF.

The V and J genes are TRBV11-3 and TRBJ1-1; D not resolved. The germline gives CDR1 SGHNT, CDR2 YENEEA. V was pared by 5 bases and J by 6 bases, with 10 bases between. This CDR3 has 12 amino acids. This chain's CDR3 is CASSPGGAEAFF. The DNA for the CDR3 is TGTGCCAGCAGCCCAGGAGGTGCTGAAGCTTTCTTT.

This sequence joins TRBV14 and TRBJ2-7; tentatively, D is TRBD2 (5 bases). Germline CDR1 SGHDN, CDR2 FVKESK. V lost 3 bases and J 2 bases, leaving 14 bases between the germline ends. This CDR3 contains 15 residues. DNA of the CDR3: TGTGCCAGCAGCCACTTTTCGGAGACTACCTACGAGCAGTACTTC. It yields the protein CASSHFSETTYEQYF.

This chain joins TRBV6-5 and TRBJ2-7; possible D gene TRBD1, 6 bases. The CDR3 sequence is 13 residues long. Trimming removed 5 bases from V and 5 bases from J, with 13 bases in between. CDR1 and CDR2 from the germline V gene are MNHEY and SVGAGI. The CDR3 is CASSRTGPHEQYF. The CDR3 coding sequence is TGTGCCAGCAGTAGAACAGGGCCCCACGAGCAGTACTTC.

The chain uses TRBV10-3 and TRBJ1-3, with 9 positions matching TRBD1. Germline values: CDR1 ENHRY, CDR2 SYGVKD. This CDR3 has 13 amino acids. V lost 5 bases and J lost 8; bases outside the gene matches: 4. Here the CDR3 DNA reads TGTGCCATCAGTAGACAGGGGGAAGACACCATATATTTT. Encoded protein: CAISRQGEDTIYF.

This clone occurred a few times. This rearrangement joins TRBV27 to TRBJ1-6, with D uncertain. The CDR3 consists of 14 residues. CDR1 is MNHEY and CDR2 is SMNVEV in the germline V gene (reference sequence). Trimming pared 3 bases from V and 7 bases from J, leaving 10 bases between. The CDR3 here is CASSFRETNSPLHF. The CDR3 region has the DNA TGTGCCAGCAGTTTTAGGGAGACAAATTCACCCCTCCACTTT.

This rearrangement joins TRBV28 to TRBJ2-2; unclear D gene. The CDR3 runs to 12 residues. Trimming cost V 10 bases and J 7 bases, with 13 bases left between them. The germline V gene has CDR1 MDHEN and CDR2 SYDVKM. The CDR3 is CATTSGVGELFF. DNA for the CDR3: TGTGCCACAACATCAGGTGTCGGGGAGCTGTTTTTT. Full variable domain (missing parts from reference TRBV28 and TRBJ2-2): DVKVTQSSRYLVKRTGEKVFLECVQDMDHENMFWYRQDPGLGLRLIYFSYDVKMKEKGDIPEGYSVSREKKERFSLILESASTNQTSMYLCATTSGVGELFFGEGSRLTVL.

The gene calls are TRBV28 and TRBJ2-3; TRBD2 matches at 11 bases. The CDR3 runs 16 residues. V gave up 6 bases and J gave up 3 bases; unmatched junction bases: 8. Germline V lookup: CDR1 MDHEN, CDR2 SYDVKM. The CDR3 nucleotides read TGTGCCAGCAGGTATCTAGCGGGAGGTTCGACAGATACGCAGTATTTT. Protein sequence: CASRYLAGGSTDTQYF. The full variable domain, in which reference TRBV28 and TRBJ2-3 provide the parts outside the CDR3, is DVKVTQSSRYLVKRTGEKVFLECVQDMDHENMFWYRQDPGLGLRLIYFSYDVKMKEKGDIPEGYSVSREKKERFSLILESASTNQTSMYLCASRYLAGGSTDTQYFGPGTRLTVL.

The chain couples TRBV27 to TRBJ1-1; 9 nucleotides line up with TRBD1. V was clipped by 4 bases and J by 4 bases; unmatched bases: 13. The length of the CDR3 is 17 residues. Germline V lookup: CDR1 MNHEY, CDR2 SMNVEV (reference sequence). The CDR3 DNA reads TGTGCCAGCAGTTCGATCGGGACAGGGAGGATGGGCACTGAAGCTTTCTTT. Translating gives CASSSIGTGRMGTEAFF.

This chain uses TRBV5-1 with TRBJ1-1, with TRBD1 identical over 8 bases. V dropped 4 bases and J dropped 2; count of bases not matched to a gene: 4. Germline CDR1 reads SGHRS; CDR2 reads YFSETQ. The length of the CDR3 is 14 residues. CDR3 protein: CASSEGQENTEAFF. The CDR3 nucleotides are TGCGCCAGCAGCGAGGGACAGGAAAACACTGAAGCTTTCTTT.

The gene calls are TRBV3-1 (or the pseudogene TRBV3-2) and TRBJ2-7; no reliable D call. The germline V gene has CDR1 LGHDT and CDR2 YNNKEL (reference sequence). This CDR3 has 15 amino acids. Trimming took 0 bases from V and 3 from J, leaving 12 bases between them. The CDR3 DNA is TGTGCCAGCAGCCAAGACCATACAGAATTCTACGAGCAGTACTTC. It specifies CASSQDHTEFYEQYF.

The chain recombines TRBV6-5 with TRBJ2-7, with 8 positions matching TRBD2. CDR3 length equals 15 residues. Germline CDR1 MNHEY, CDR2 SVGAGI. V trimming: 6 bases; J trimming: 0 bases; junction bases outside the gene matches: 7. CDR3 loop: CASRRSGTSSYEQYF. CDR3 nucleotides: TGTGCCAGCAGACGGTCCGGGACTAGCTCCTACGAGCAGTACTTC.

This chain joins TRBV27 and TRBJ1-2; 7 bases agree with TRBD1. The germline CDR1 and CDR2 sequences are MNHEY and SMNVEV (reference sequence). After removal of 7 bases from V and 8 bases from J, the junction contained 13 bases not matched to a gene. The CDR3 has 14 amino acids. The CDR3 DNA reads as TGTGCCAGCACACGCAGGGACAGCGTCTCCGGCTACACCTTC. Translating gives CASTRRDSVSGYTF.

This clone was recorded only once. CDR3 residues: CASSLTGGHTGELFF. The CDR3 DNA reads TGTGCCAGCTCACTGACAGGGGGCCACACCGGGGAGCTGTTTTTT. This chain joins TRBV18 and TRBJ2-2, with TRBD1 matching over 10 bases. CDR1 is KGHSH and CDR2 is LQKENI in the germline V gene. This CDR3 has 15 amino acids. Trimming cost V 4 bases and J 3 bases; bases outside gene matches: 2. The complete variable domain, with remaining parts taken from reference TRBV18 and TRBJ2-2, reads NAGVMQNPRHLVRRRGQEARLRCSPMKGHSHVYWYRQLPEEGLKFMVYLQKENIIDESGMPKERFSAEFPKEGPSILRIQQVVRGDSAAYFCASSLTGGHTGELFFGEGSRLTVL.

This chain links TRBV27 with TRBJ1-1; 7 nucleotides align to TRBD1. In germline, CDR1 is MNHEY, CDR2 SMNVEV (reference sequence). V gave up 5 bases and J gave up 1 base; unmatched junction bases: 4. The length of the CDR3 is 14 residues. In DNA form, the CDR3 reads TGTGCCAGCAGTAGGGGACAGCCGAACACTGAAGCTTTCTTT. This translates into CASSRGQPNTEAFF.

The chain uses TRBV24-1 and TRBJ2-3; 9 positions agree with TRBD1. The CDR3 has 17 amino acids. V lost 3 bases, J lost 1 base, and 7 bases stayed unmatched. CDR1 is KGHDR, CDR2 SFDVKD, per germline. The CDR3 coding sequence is TGTGCCACCAGTGATGATCCGGGACAGGGAGGCACAGATACGCAGTATTTT. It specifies CATSDDPGQGGTDTQYF.

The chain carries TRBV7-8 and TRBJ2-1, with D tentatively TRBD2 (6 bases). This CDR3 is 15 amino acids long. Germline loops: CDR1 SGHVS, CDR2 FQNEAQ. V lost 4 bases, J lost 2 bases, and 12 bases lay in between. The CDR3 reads CASSSGLAPYNEQFF. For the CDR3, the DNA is TGTGCCAGCAGCTCGGGGCTAGCGCCCTACAATGAGCAGTTCTTC. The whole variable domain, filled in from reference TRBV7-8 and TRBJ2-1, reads GAGVSQSPRYKVAKRGQDVALRCDPISGHVSLFWYQQALGQGPEFLTYFQNEAQLDKSGLPSDRFFAERPEGSVSTLKIQRTQQEDSAVYLCASSSGLAPYNEQFFGPGTRLTVL.

The CDR3 DNA reads TGTGCCAGCAGCCCGAGACAGGGTCCCTACTACGAGCAGTACTTC. Protein: CASSPRQGPYYEQYF. This chain links TRBV7-9 with TRBJ2-7; 7 positions match TRBD1. CDR3 size: 15 residues. V trimming: 5 bases; J trimming: 3 bases; junction bases outside the gene matches: 10. In germline, CDR1 is SEHNR, CDR2 FQNEAQ (reference sequence).

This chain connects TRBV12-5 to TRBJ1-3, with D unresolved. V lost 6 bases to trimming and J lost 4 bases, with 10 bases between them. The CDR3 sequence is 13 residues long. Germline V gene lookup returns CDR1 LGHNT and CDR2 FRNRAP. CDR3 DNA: TGTGCTAGTGGACTGGGGAGAGGAAACACCATATATTTT. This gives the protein CASGLGRGNTIYF. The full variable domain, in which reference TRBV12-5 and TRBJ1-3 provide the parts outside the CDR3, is DARVTQTPRHKVTEMGQEVTMRCQPILGHNTVFWYRQTMMQGLELLAYFRNRAPLDDSGMPKDRFSAEMPDATLATLKIQPSEPRDSAVYFCASGLGRGNTIYFGEGSWLTVV.

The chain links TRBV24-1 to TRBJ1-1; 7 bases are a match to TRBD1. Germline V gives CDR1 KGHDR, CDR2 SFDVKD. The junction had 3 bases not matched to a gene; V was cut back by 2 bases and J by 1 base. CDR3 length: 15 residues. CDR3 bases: TGTGCCACCAGTGATTCGAGACAGGGGAACACTGAAGCTTTCTTT. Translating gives CATSDSRQGNTEAFF.